One and the same sample provided the 25 T cell receptor beta chains below, sequenced in a study of blood T cells in healthy people across ages. Through a sample-barcoded 5' primer and a J-beta primer mix, a second PCR was run for about 6 to 11 cycles. TCRdb processed the 5' RACE reads anew with MiXCR; each CDR3 protein has one entry. The table has over 950,000 distinct CDR3 sequences, 45% to 60% seen once. Input material: blood. Source of these receptors: a woman aged 55-75 years in good health.

This sequence joins TRBV20-1 and TRBJ1-4; 10 bases align to TRBD1. The CDR3 sequence is 13 residues long. V gave up 7 bases and J gave up 10 bases; unmatched junction bases: 9. The germline CDR1 and CDR2 sequences are DFQATT and SNEGSKA (reference sequence). DNA of the CDR3: TGCAGTGTTCCGGACAGGGGGACAGGAAAACTGTTTTTT. Its translation: CSVPDRGTGKLFF.

V and J are TRBV20-1 and TRBJ1-2; no clear D. This CDR3 is built from 11 residues. Germline CDR1 DFQATT, CDR2 SNEGSKA (reference sequence). Trimming took off 3 bases at V and 6 bases at J, with 8 bases between the two ends. The CDR3 nucleotides are TGCAGTGCTAGTACCGGAAATGGCTACACCTTC. Translation gives CSASTGNGYTF.

This clonotype turned up a few times. The rearrangement joins TRBV6-2 or TRBV6-3 to TRBJ2-5, with D tentatively TRBD1 (6 bases). The J call is doubtful: the DNA matches TRBJ2-7 better. The CDR3 contains 15 residues. Germline CDR1 MNHEY, CDR2 SVGEGT. The CDR3: CASSYHRQVPGEQYF. Here the CDR3 DNA reads TGTGCCAGCAGTTATCATCGACAGGTCCCCGGCGAGCAGTACTTC.

The sample holds one count of this clonotype. An end of the junction differs from the germline gene, which may be a read error. The chain employs TRBV20-1 and TRBJ2-3; TRBD2 aligns across 10 bases. The CDR3 covers 16 residues. The germline gives CDR1 DFQATT, CDR2 SNEGSKA (reference sequence). CDR3 sequence reads: CSARGTSAASIDTQYF. CDR3 sequence (DNA): TGCAGTGCTAGGGGGACTAGCGCGGCTAGCATAGATACGCAGTATTTT.

The V gene is TRBV5-1, the J gene TRBJ1-5, with TRBD1 identical over 10 bases. CDR1 and CDR2 from the germline V gene are SGHRS and YFSETQ. The V and J ends lost 3 bases and 4 bases, in that order; junction bases with no gene match: 1. This CDR3 spans 14 amino acids. CDR3 residues: CASSWTGGNQPQHF. Written as DNA, the CDR3 is TGCGCCAGCAGCTGGACAGGGGGAAATCAGCCCCAGCATTTT.

The chain uses TRBV20-1 and TRBJ2-1, with 8 bases aligning to TRBD2. The CDR3 has 16 amino acids. Looked up from germline, CDR1 is DFQATT and CDR2 is SNEGSKA (reference sequence). After removal of 2 bases from V and 7 bases from J, the junction contained 13 bases not matched to a gene. The DNA of the CDR3 is TGCAGTGCTAGATCAGCGGGAGATAATTATCGGAATGAGCAGTTCTTC. Amino acids: CSARSAGDNYRNEQFF.

The rearrangement uses TRBV28 and TRBJ2-4; 8 positions match TRBD2. The closer fit of TRBJ2-7 to the DNA end suggests the J call may be wrong. Germline loops: CDR1 MDHEN, CDR2 SYDVKM. This CDR3 contains 16 residues. CDR3 DNA sequence: TGTGCCAGCAGTGATCCCCCAGCGGGAGTTTACTACGAGCAGTACTTC. Translated: CASSDPPAGVYYEQYF.

The table lists this clonotype with a few counts. The V gene is TRBV5-6, the J gene TRBJ1-1; D is unresolved. V was trimmed by 4 bases and J by 0 bases, leaving 13 bases between them. From germline, CDR1 is SGHDT and CDR2 YYEEEE. The length of the CDR3 is 15 residues. Here the CDR3 DNA reads TGTGCCAGCAGCACTGACATCCTCATGAACACTGAAGCTTTCTTT. Amino acids: CASSTDILMNTEAFF. The full variable domain, in which reference TRBV5-6 and TRBJ1-1 provide the parts outside the CDR3, is DAGVTQSPTHLIKTRGQQVTLRCSPKSGHDTVSWYQQALGQGPQFIFQYYEEEERQRGNFPDRFSGHQFPNYSSELNVNALLLGDSALYLCASSTDILMNTEAFFGQGTRLTVV.

About this clonotype: A junction boundary mismatches the germline segment, possibly from a read error. The gene calls are TRBV20-1 and TRBJ2-7, with a possible D match to TRBD2 (5 bases). Germline assignment: CDR1 DFQATT and CDR2 SNEGSKA (reference sequence). The CDR3 has 15 amino acids. CDR3 sequence (DNA): TGCAGTACTAGAGATAGAAGGCGTGCTGTATACGAGCAGTACTTC. Amino acids: CSTRDRRRAVYEQYF.

The CDR3 protein is CSAPRAYEQFF. DNA for the CDR3: TGCAGTGCCCCCAGGGCTTATGAGCAGTTCTTC. V and J are TRBV20-1 and TRBJ2-1; possibly TRBD1 for D (5 bases). The CDR3 runs to 11 residues. V lost 6 bases to trimming and J lost 8 bases, with 11 bases between them. Germline V gives CDR1 DFQATT, CDR2 SNEGSKA (reference sequence).

The rearrangement joins TRBV5-6 to TRBJ2-3; D gene unclear. The V gene's germline CDR1 is SGHDT and CDR2 YYEEEE. V lost 3 bases, J lost 11 bases, and 28 bases lay in between. CDR3 length: 17 amino acids. Here the CDR3 DNA reads TGTGCCAGCAGCTCGACGAATGGGCCGAGCTCCTACAATGAGCAGTATTTT. It specifies CASSSTNGPSSYNEQYF. Complete variable domain (other parts from reference TRBV5-6 and TRBJ2-3): DAGVTQSPTHLIKTRGQQVTLRCSPKSGHDTVSWYQQALGQGPQFIFQYYEEEERQRGNFPDRFSGHQFPNYSSELNVNALLLGDSALYLCASSSTNGPSSYNEQYFGPGTRLTVL.

Comments on this clonotype: At one end, the junction sequence differs from germline, possibly due to a read error. This chain connects TRBV10-2 to TRBJ2-1; unclear D gene. The germline V gene encodes CDR1 WSHSY and CDR2 SAAADI. This CDR3 spans 13 amino acids. In DNA, the CDR3 is TGCGCCAGCAGTGAGTCGGGATACAGTGAGCAGTTCTTC. The encoded protein is CASSESGYSEQFF.

The chain couples TRBV7-9 to TRBJ2-1; tentatively, D is TRBD2 (6 bases). Germline assignment: CDR1 SEHNR and CDR2 FQNEAQ (reference sequence). The CDR3 has 13 amino acids. V was shortened by 9 bases and J by 2 bases, with 11 bases between the two germline ends. CDR3 protein: CASLGGTYNEQFF. CDR3 sequence (DNA): TGTGCCAGTTTGGGCGGGACCTACAATGAGCAGTTCTTC. The full variable domain, completed using reference TRBV7-9 and TRBJ2-1, is DTGVSQNPRHKITKRGQNVTFRCDPISEHNRLYWYRQTLGQGPEFLTYFQNEAQLEKSRLLSDRFSAERPKGSFSTLEIQRTEQGDSAMYLCASLGGTYNEQFFGPGTRLTVL.

This clonotype turned up a few times. The rearrangement links TRBV7-2 to TRBJ1-1; weak D call: TRBD1 (5 bases). CDR3 length: 13 residues. Germline values: CDR1 SGHTA, CDR2 FQGNSA. The germline V and J ends were trimmed by 5 bases and 7 bases, with 14 bases remaining between them. The CDR3 coding sequence is TGTGCCAGCAGCGCCCAGCGGGGGAATGAAGCTTTCTTT. This sequence encodes CASSAQRGNEAFF.

The V gene is TRBV5-1, the J gene TRBJ1-6; D might be TRBD1 (5 bases). Trimming stripped 0 bases from V and 7 bases from J, with 8 bases between. CDR1 and CDR2 from the germline V gene are SGHRS and YFSETQ. CDR3 size: 14 residues. CDR3 amino acids: CASSLAGVNSPLHF. CDR3 DNA: TGCGCCAGCAGCTTGGCGGGGGTAAATTCACCCCTCCACTTT.

The chain is built from TRBV18 and TRBJ2-5; tentatively, D is TRBD1 (5 bases). The V end lost 2 bases, the J end lost 5 bases, and 15 bases lay between the germline ends. CDR1 is KGHSH and CDR2 is LQKENI in the germline V gene. The CDR3 contains 15 residues. CDR3 in amino acids: CASSPGWVRDETQYF. In DNA form, the CDR3 reads TGTGCCAGCTCACCAGGATGGGTCAGGGATGAGACCCAGTACTTC.

The chain recombines TRBV6-5 with TRBJ2-5; D is unclear. The CDR3 consists of 12 residues. Trimming removed 4 bases from V and 11 bases from J, with 14 bases in between. Germline values: CDR1 MNHEY, CDR2 SVGAGI. CDR3 nucleotides: TGTGCCAGCAGTTCCTCGGGCCCCAGGCAGTACTTC. Its protein product is CASSSSGPRQYF.

The V and J genes are TRBV7-2 and TRBJ1-1, with D maybe TRBD1 (5 bases). Between the trimmed V and J ends, which lost 7 bases and 1 base, there was a span of 13 bases. CDR1 and CDR2 from the germline V gene are SGHTA and FQGNSA. This CDR3 is built from 14 residues. CDR3 nucleotides: TGTGCCAGCACCCACTTCGGGGCGAACACTGAAGCTTTCTTT. Amino acid sequence: CASTHFGANTEAFF.

The V call is TRBV7-2, the J call TRBJ2-7; TRBD1 matches at 8 bases. The DNA end is a closer match to TRBJ2-5, so the J assignment may be wrong. The CDR3 sequence is 14 residues long. Germline CDR1 reads SGHTA; CDR2 reads FQGNSA. The CDR3 nucleotides read TGTGCCAGCAGCTTTACAGGGGGTACGGGGACCCAGTACTTC. Encoded protein: CASSFTGGTGTQYF.

The chain joins TRBV29-1 to TRBJ2-3; TRBD1 might be the D (5 bases). The CDR3 extends over 14 amino acids. Germline V CDR1 and CDR2: SQVTM, ANQGSEA. The ends were cut back, 1 base at V and 1 base at J, with 9 bases in the middle. This chain's CDR3 is CSVEASTGTDTQYF. The CDR3 coding sequence is TGCAGCGTTGAAGCTTCGACAGGCACAGATACGCAGTATTTT.

Points on this clonotype: At one of its ends the junction is not consistent with the germline gene, which may arise from a read error. V usage is TRBV29-1 and J usage is TRBJ1-1; weak D call: TRBD1 (6 bases). Per germline, CDR1 SQVTM and CDR2 ANQGSEA. The length of the CDR3 is 13 residues. The CDR3 here is CRVEGGRHTEAFF. For the CDR3, the DNA is TGCAGAGTTGAAGGGGGGCGGCACACTGAAGCTTTCTTT.

This clonotype showed up just a few times. The rearrangement links TRBV3-1 to TRBJ1-2; D remains ambiguous. The CDR3 contains 12 residues. V shed 2 bases and J shed 10 bases, with 11 bases lying between them. CDR1 and CDR2 from the germline V gene are LGHDT and YNNKEL (reference sequence). CDR3 loop: CASSQPDRNYTF. As DNA, the CDR3 is TGTGCCAGCAGCCAACCGGACCGGAACTACACCTTC. The full variable domain, in which reference TRBV3-1 and TRBJ1-2 provide the parts outside the CDR3, is DTAVSQTPKYLVTQMGNDKSIKCEQNLGHDTMYWYKQDSKKFLKIMFSYNNKELIINETVPNRFSPKSPDKAHLNLHINSLELGDSAVYFCASSQPDRNYTFGSGTRLTVV.

Notes on this clonotype: This clone may be a read error of a much larger clone one base away. V usage is TRBV12-3 or TRBV12-4 and J usage is TRBJ2-7; D possibly corresponds to TRBD2 (5 bases). CDR3 length: 12 amino acids. Trimming shortened V by 6 bases and J by 5 bases, and 11 bases separated the two germline ends. The CDR3 sequence is CASSSLADEQYF. CDR3 nucleotide sequence: TGTGCCAGCAGCTCTCTAGCCGACGAGCAGTACTTC.

The chain couples TRBV4-1 to TRBJ2-2; a possible D gene is TRBD1 (6 bases). V lost 2 bases and J 4 bases, leaving 8 bases between the germline ends. Germline CDR1 is MGHRA and CDR2 is YSYEKL. The CDR3 runs to 14 residues. The CDR3 protein is CASSQQGITGELFF. CDR3 nucleotide sequence: TGCGCCAGCAGCCAACAGGGGATCACCGGGGAGCTGTTTTTT.

CDR3 in DNA: TGCGCCAGCAGTCAGGAGGCGGGTATGGGCGGGGAGCTGTTTTTT. This codes for CASSQEAGMGGELFF. The V call is TRBV10-1, the J call TRBJ2-2; perhaps TRBD2 as D (5 bases). This CDR3 is 15 amino acids long. V shed 5 bases and J shed 7 bases, with 17 bases lying between them. The germline gives CDR1 WNHNN, CDR2 SYGVQD (reference sequence).